This T cell receptor (beta chain) was found in a study of OX40 agonist ivuxolimab in advanced cancers. For context, the study as a whole: Ivuxolimab, which targeted the costimulatory receptor OX40 (CD134), was an agonistic, fully human IgG2 monoclonal antibody. The monotherapy dose-escalation portion (N of about 47 patients) of the phase I ivuxolimab trial is reported in the paper. Partial responses were achieved by three dose-escalation patients, of whom one had hepatocellular carcinoma and two had cutaneous melanoma. In the dose-escalation cohort, 82.7% of patients were male, and the mean age was roughly 60 years, with a range of 23 to 79. Among the roughly 50 dose-escalation patients, around 20 had hepatocellular carcinoma, around 15 melanoma, 9 renal cell carcinoma and 9 head and neck cancer. Intravenous ivuxolimab was administered to patients every 2 weeks at six dose levels: 0.01, 0.1, 0.3, 1.5, 3 and 10 mg/kg. Prior anti-PD-1, anti-PD-L1 or anti-CTLA-4 therapy was permitted, and roughly two fifths of dose-escalation patients had received checkpoint inhibitors. Peripheral TCRbeta sequencing aimed to test whether ivuxolimab altered TCR sequence diversity and caused clonal T-cell expansion. Summary of the overall study and its limitations: Clonal expansion of both CD4+ and CD8+ blood T cells was observed from baseline to week 6 at doses 0.1 to 3.0 mg/kg. Low levels of normalized T-cell clonal expansion were also seen in some patients who did not respond. After ivuxolimab, expanded clones were on average more numerous among CD8+ T cells than among CD4+ T cells. Which antigens the clonally expanded peripheral T cells were specific for was not determined. In the 0.1-3.0 mg/kg groups, partial responders had among the lowest normalized peripheral clonal expansion, particularly in CD8+ T cells.

For CDR1 and CDR2, the germline V gene lists SGHTA and FQGNSA. The CDR3 starts with the cysteine, ends with the phenylalanine, and has 15 residues. Only the CDR3 DNA is retained, 45 bases long and in frame from the first base. V and J are truncated by 0 bases and 3 bases respectively, leaving an intervening sequence of 9 bases. The trial excluded patients who had a history of autoimmune disease or were on systemic immunosuppression. Peripheral blood for TCR sequencing was drawn from every dose cohort at baseline, at cycle 4 day 1 and at cycle 7 day 1. The samples were drawn from a first-in-human, open-label, multicenter phase I dose-escalation trial of ivuxolimab. Adults with locally advanced or metastatic melanoma, renal cell, hepatocellular, or head and neck squamous cell carcinoma were enrolled in the trial. CD4+ and CD8+ T cells were sorted separately from peripheral blood before TCR sequencing.

A word on this clone: The antigen it binds to is not known. No base-level quality is on record; no much larger clone is a single base apart.

To sequence the TCRbeta CDR3 region, genomic DNA was isolated from the sorted cells. The immunoSEQ Assay was used for sequencing of TCRbeta CDR3 regions. TCRdb took over this immuneACCESS table, retaining in-frame rearrangements with V and J assigned. Such tables are incomplete; in checked studies, under half of the missing clones stem from an unresolved V gene, and the remainder is unexplained. In all, the sample holds roughly 86,000 clones, and 80% to 95% of those were seen once. Together, the top ten hold 0.95% to 1.2% of the sample. This clonotype was sampled from an adult with an advanced solid tumor such as melanoma, head and neck, liver or kidney cancer. Sequencing was performed on CD4+ or CD8+ T cells sorted from blood, taken in a trial of the OX40 agonist ivuxolimab. This receptor chain uses TRBV7-2 and TRBJ1-5, with a weak D call of TRBD1 (5 bases match). At the DNA level, the sequence is TGTGCCAGCAGCTTAGCTGGGGCAGTCAATCAGCCCCAGCATTTT. Translated, this is CASSLAGAVNQPQHF.